The 17 T cell receptor beta chains listed next were all sequenced from one sample in a study of blood T cell repertoires in COVID-19. Clones were sequenced by immunoSEQ multiplex PCR, and TCRdb holds only the in-frame ones, with some missing. Of 310,000 or so clones detected, about nine tenths appear once; the ten largest clones hold approximately 8.8%. Sequencing input: PBMCs or T cells enriched from blood (not recorded which). The receptor set was obtained from a woman in her 40s who had recovered from COVID-19.

This chain links TRBV30 with TRBJ2-2; D is uncertain. The CDR3 sequence is 13 residues long. Germline lookup yields CDR1 GTSNPN and CDR2 SVGIG (reference sequence). Deletions cut 3 bases from V and 5 bases from J, with 10 bases between. The CDR3 DNA reads TGTGCCTGGAGCCCAGGTGTAACCGGGGAGCTGTTTTTT. Translation gives CAWSPGVTGELFF.

The rearrangement joins TRBV19 to TRBJ1-2, with D possibly TRBD1 on 5 matching bases. This CDR3 is built from 14 residues. V gave up 7 bases and J gave up 8 bases, with 20 bases separating them. Germline CDR1 is LNHDA and CDR2 is SQIVND (reference sequence). The CDR3 sequence is CASNLEWGGGGYTF. CDR3 DNA sequence: TGTGCCAGTAACCTGGAGTGGGGGGGAGGCGGCTACACCTTC.

CDR3 nucleotide sequence: TGTGCCAGCAGCTTGGAACTGGCGGGTTTAGATGGCTACACCTTC. It encodes CASSLELAGLDGYTF. This chain connects TRBV7-2 to TRBJ1-2; D gene unclear. CDR3 length: 15 amino acids. V dropped 3 bases and J dropped 6 bases, with 17 bases sitting between them. Germline V gene data show CDR1 as SGHTA and CDR2 as FQGNSA.

The gene calls are TRBV10-1 and TRBJ2-1; weak D call: TRBD1 (5 bases). Trimming removed 0 bases from V and 0 bases from J, with 15 bases in between. This CDR3 has 18 amino acids. Germline CDR1 reads WNHNN; CDR2 reads SYGVQD (reference sequence). The CDR3 region has the DNA TGCGCCAGCAGTGAGTCGGGGCTTGGCCACTCCTCCTACAATGAGCAGTTCTTC. Protein: CASSESGLGHSSYNEQFF.

This clone appeared a few times. This chain connects TRBV29-1 to TRBJ1-3, with D unclear. The germline V and J ends were trimmed by 4 bases and 10 bases, with 20 bases remaining between them. The length of the CDR3 is 14 residues. The germline gives CDR1 SQVTM, CDR2 ANQGSEA. In DNA form, the CDR3 reads TGCAGCGTTGGAGCGGGTGGAAATTACGGAACCATATATTTT. It encodes CSVGAGGNYGTIYF.

V and J are TRBV19 and TRBJ1-2, with a tentative D call TRBD1 (5 bases). Germline V gives CDR1 LNHDA, CDR2 SQIVND (reference sequence). CDR3 length: 14 residues. V lost 6 bases to trimming and J lost 4 bases, with 15 bases between them. The chain's CDR3 is CASRSSGLGYGYTF. CDR3 DNA sequence: TGTGCCAGTAGGTCGTCAGGGTTAGGCTATGGCTACACCTTC.

V and J are TRBV7-8 and TRBJ1-1, with D possibly TRBD1 on 5 matching bases. CDR1 and CDR2 (germline): SGHVS, FQNEAQ. V dropped 5 bases and J dropped 1 base, with 14 bases sitting between them. This CDR3 contains 15 residues. The CDR3 sequence: CASSPGTAQNTEAFF. The DNA for the CDR3 is TGTGCCAGCAGCCCCGGGACTGCCCAGAACACTGAAGCTTTCTTT.

The chain links TRBV11-3 to TRBJ2-1; 11 bases fit TRBD2. CDR3 length: 13 residues. The V gene's germline CDR1 is SGHNT and CDR2 YENEEA. V was clipped by 5 bases and J by 14 bases; unmatched bases: 8. The CDR3 loop reads CASSRLAGGREFF. The DNA of the CDR3 is TGTGCCAGCAGCCGCTTAGCGGGGGGGCGGGAGTTCTTC.

This clone was seen once. V and J are TRBV25-1 and TRBJ1-2; tentatively, D is TRBD1 (5 bases). Germline V gene lookup returns CDR1 MGHDK and CDR2 SYGVNS. Trimming removed 1 base from V and 7 bases from J, with 16 bases in between. The CDR3 extends over 15 amino acids. This CDR3 reads CASSELGEGSSGYTF. In DNA form, the CDR3 reads TGTGCCAGCAGTGAATTAGGGGAGGGGTCCAGTGGCTACACCTTC.

A note on this clone: In the same sample, other DNA sequences code for this CDR3. The V gene is TRBV7-3, the J gene TRBJ2-7; D possibly corresponds to TRBD2 (6 bases). V lost 2 bases and J lost 4, with 9 bases in between. The germline V gene encodes CDR1 SGHTA and CDR2 FQGTGA. CDR3 size: 13 residues. This CDR3 is CASSLAGGYEQYF. The CDR3 DNA reads as TGTGCCAGCAGCTTAGCTGGAGGGTACGAGCAGTACTTC.

The chain uses TRBV27 and TRBJ2-3; 8 nucleotides match TRBD1. This CDR3 is built from 15 residues. J gave up 6 bases and V 6 bases, and 11 bases lay outside the gene matches. The germline V gene encodes CDR1 MNHEY and CDR2 SMNVEV (reference sequence). In DNA form, the CDR3 reads TGTGCCAGCAGCTCGGACAGGGCTGGGGGGGATACGCAGTATTTT. Its translation: CASSSDRAGGDTQYF.

The chain employs TRBV11-2 and TRBJ1-3; TRBD1 matches 11 bases. Germline V CDR1 and CDR2: SGHAT, FQNNGV. This CDR3 spans 17 amino acids. J was trimmed by 0 bases and V by 6 bases; bases with no gene match: 7. CDR3 sequence (DNA): TGTGCCAGCAGATTGGGGACAGGGGGGTCCTCTGGAAACACCATATATTTT. Translating it yields CASRLGTGGSSGNTIYF.

A single count supports this clone. CDR3 sequence: CASTPRTGVYEQYF. The CDR3 DNA reads TGTGCCAGCACCCCCCGGACAGGTGTCTACGAGCAGTACTTC. The chain carries TRBV5-6 and TRBJ2-7; 7 bases match TRBD1. From germline, CDR1 is SGHDT and CDR2 YYEEEE. J lost 3 bases, V lost 6 bases, and 9 bases had no gene match. The CDR3 runs 14 residues. Full variable domain (rest looked up from reference TRBV5-6 and TRBJ2-7): DAGVTQSPTHLIKTRGQQVTLRCSPKSGHDTVSWYQQALGQGPQFIFQYYEEEERQRGNFPDRFSGHQFPNYSSELNVNALLLGDSALYLCASTPRTGVYEQYFGPGTRLTVT.

The chain has TRBV9 and TRBJ2-5; 8 positions agree with TRBD1. CDR1 is SGDLS, CDR2 YYNGEE, per germline. This CDR3 spans 17 amino acids. V lost 3 bases to trimming and J lost 9 bases; unmatched junction nucleotides: 19. Written as DNA, the CDR3 is TGTGCCAGCAGCGCTTCAGATCCGGGACAGGCGTCTTCTCCCCAGTACTTC. Residues: CASSASDPGQASSPQYF.

The chain is built from TRBV4-1 and TRBJ2-7; TRBD1 agrees at 9 bases. The ends lost 1 base at V and 6 bases at J; junction bases unmatched: 7. The germline CDR1 and CDR2 sequences are MGHRA and YSYEKL. The CDR3 loop spans 15 amino acids. CDR3 sequence (DNA): TGCGCCAGCAGCCAAGGAACCCGGGACAGGGTCGAGCAGTACTTC. Amino acid sequence: CASSQGTRDRVEQYF.

The gene calls are TRBV7-9 and TRBJ1-3; D is undetermined. In germline, CDR1 is SEHNR, CDR2 FQNEAQ (reference sequence). There are 14 residues in the CDR3. Trimming cost V 1 base and J 2 bases, with 6 bases left between them. The CDR3 loop is CASSLDGAGNTIYF. The CDR3 DNA reads as TGTGCCAGCAGCTTAGACGGGGCTGGAAACACCATATATTTT.

The chain uses TRBV7-9 and TRBJ2-2; D gene unclear. Germline V lookup: CDR1 SEHNR, CDR2 FQNEAQ (reference sequence). The CDR3 is made up of 14 amino acids. V was shortened by 5 bases and J by 5 bases, with 12 bases between the two germline ends. The CDR3 sequence: CASSLNLETGELFF. CDR3 bases: TGTGCCAGCAGCCTAAACCTCGAGACCGGGGAGCTGTTTTTT.